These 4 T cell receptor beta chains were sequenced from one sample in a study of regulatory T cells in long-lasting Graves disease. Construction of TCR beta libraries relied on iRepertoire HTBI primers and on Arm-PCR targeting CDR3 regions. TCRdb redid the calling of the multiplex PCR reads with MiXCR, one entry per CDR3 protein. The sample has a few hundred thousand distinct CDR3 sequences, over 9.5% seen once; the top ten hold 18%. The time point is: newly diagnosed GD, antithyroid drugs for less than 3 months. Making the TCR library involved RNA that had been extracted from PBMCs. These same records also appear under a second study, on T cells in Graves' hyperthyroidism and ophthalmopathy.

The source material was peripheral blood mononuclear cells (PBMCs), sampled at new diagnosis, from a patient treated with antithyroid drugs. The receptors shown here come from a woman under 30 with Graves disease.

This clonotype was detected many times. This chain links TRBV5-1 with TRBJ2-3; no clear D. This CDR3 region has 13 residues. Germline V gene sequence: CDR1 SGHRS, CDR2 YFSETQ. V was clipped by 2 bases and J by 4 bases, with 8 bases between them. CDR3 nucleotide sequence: TGCGCCAGCAGCTTAGCCACCCCAGATACGCAGTATTTT. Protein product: CASSLATPDTQYF.

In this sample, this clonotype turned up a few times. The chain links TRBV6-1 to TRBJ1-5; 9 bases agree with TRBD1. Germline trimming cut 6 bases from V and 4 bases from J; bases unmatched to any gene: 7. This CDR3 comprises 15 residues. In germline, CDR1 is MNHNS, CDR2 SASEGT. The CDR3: CASRGGTGWNQPQHF. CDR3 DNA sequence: TGTGCCAGCAGGGGAGGGACAGGGTGGAATCAGCCCCAGCATTTT.

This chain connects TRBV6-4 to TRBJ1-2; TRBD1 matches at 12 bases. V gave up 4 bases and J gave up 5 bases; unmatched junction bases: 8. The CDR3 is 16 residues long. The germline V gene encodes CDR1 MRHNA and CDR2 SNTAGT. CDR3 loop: CASSVSGTGGVYGYTF. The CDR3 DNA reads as TGTGCCAGCAGTGTCTCCGGGACAGGGGGCGTTTATGGCTACACCTTC.

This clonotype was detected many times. CDR3 protein: CASSQVGRGGYNEQFF. CDR3 sequence (DNA): TGTGCCAGCAGCCAAGTCGGGCGGGGCGGCTACAATGAGCAGTTCTTC. The V and J genes are TRBV3-1 and TRBJ2-1; maybe TRBD2 (6 bases). CDR3 length equals 16 residues. The germline V gene has CDR1 LGHDT and CDR2 YNNKEL (reference sequence). With 1 base removed from V and 3 bases from J, the gap between germline ends came to 13 bases.